The entry below gives a single T cell receptor (beta chain) sequence along with its context. The sample belongs to a study of blood T cell repertoires in COVID-19. Study-level background: The samples span acute and convalescent COVID-19 from the United States, Italy and Spain. PBMCs, B-cell-depleted T cells, or T cells were the source of the cDNA or gDNA that made up the material.

Germline V gene sequence: CDR1 SGDLS, CDR2 YYNGEE. The CDR3 totals 13 residues. Trimming shortened V by 3 bases and J by 3 bases, and 8 bases separated the two germline ends. In the source study's methods: Amplification of reference gene primers was used by the study to estimate nucleated cell counts. This table comes from immunoSEQ multiplex PCR, and its TCRdb copy is limited to in-frame clones, with some not included. Clonal size and the V and J genes are those of that table, whereas D and trimming came from the DNA. The table includes some 87,000 clones, 75% to 90% detected once. Sample: peripheral blood. The rearrangement uses TRBV9 and TRBJ2-3; D ambiguous. This TCR was sampled from a woman aged 70-85 years with acute or convalescent COVID-19. The CDR3 coding sequence is TGTGCCAGCAGCGGAGCGTCGACAGATACGCAGTATTTT. This sequence encodes CASSGASTDTQYF.